This T cell receptor (beta chain) was captured in a study of blood T cell repertoires in COVID-19. At the level of the study: Both acute and convalescent COVID-19 samples were obtained from the United States, Italy and Spain.

Original analysis: Amplification from reference gene primers served as the basis for estimated nucleated cell counts. Data came from immunoSEQ multiplex PCR; TCRdb stores just in-frame clones and leaves some out. D and trimming come from the DNA, and the V and J calls and clone size come from that table. This sample carries fewer than 200,000 clones, approximately 86% of them seen once, and the ten largest clones take 4% to 6.5%. Trimming shortened V by 2 bases and J by 5 bases, and 13 bases separated the two germline ends. The CDR3 spans 15 residues. Germline CDR1 and CDR2: SGHKS and YYEKEE (reference sequence).

The sequence came from a woman in her fifties or sixties with acute COVID-19. Sequencing was carried out using PBMCs or T cells enriched from blood (not recorded which). The chain has TRBV5-5 and TRBJ2-2, with D maybe TRBD2 (5 bases). In nucleotides, the CDR3 is TGTGCCAGCAGCTTCTTGGGAAGCGGTACCGGGGAGCTGTTTTTT. Its protein is CASSFLGSGTGELFF. The whole variable domain, remainder taken from reference TRBV5-5 and TRBJ2-2, is DAGVTQSPTHLIKTRGQQVTLRCSPISGHKSVSWYQQVLGQGPQFIFQYYEKEERGRGNFPDRFSARQFPNYSSELNVNALLLGDSALYLCASSFLGSGTGELFFGEGSRLTVL.